These 5 T cell receptor beta chains were sequenced from one sample in a study of blood T cell repertoires in COVID-19. Using immunoSEQ multiplex PCR, the repertoire was profiled, and TCRdb retains in-frame clones only, with some absent. The sample carries approximately 180,000 clones, roughly 86% recorded once. Sequencing was done on a sample of peripheral blood. The origin of the receptors is a man aged 40-50 years with active or convalescent COVID-19.

CDR3 DNA: TGTGCCAGCAGCCAAGATACAGGGTCTGGAAACACCATATATTTT. As protein: CASSQDTGSGNTIYF. The V gene is TRBV3-1 (or the pseudogene TRBV3-2), the J gene TRBJ1-3; weak D call: TRBD1 (6 bases). Deletions cut 0 bases from V and 1 base from J, with 7 bases between. The CDR3 sequence is 15 residues long. Germline V gene data show CDR1 as LGHDT and CDR2 as YNNKEL (reference sequence).

The genes are TRBV28 and TRBJ2-7, with 10 bases identical to TRBD1. J lost 1 base, V lost 2 bases, and 8 bases had no gene match. The length of the CDR3 is 17 residues. CDR1 is MDHEN and CDR2 is SYDVKM in the germline V gene. The CDR3 loop is CASSLLTGTGESYEQYF. The DNA of the CDR3 is TGTGCCAGCAGTTTACTAACCGGGACAGGGGAGTCCTACGAGCAGTACTTC.

This clone showed up just a few times. This chain joins TRBV7-3 and TRBJ1-2; 11 positions match TRBD1. Germline V lookup: CDR1 SGHTA, CDR2 FQGTGA. This CDR3 comprises 12 residues. V was clipped by 6 bases and J by 13 bases; unmatched bases: 7. The CDR3 here is CASSPGQGAGTF. The CDR3 nucleotides are TGTGCCAGCAGTCCCGGACAGGGGGCAGGCACCTTC.

The CDR3 sequence: CASSRPGLGETQYF. As DNA, the CDR3 is TGTGCCAGCAGTCGCCCGGGACTGGGCGAGACCCAGTACTTC. The chain combines TRBV6-2 or TRBV6-3 with TRBJ2-5, with a possible D match to TRBD2 (6 bases). Germline values: CDR1 MNHEY, CDR2 SVGEGT. The CDR3 runs 14 residues. V was trimmed by 5 bases and J by 5 bases, leaving 15 bases between them.

The V call is TRBV4-2, the J call TRBJ2-7; TRBD2 matches at 11 bases. V was pared by 2 bases and J by 3 bases, with 3 bases of the junction left unmatched. Germline assignment: CDR1 LGHNA and CDR2 YNFKEQ. The CDR3 spans 15 residues. The CDR3 region is CASSQSTSGIYEQYF. The CDR3 bases are TGTGCCAGCAGCCAATCGACTAGCGGGATCTACGAGCAGTACTTC.